This T cell receptor (beta chain) was found in a study of tumor-infiltrating lymphocytes in primary liver carcinoma. Study-level background: Lesions, classed as T1-T3 N0M0, spanned roughly 4.2 to 10 cm across. Samples had roughly 3.5 to 8 million productive TCRbeta reads, comparable between tissue types. Study-wide points: Tumor-adjacent and tumor-blood pairs shared a smaller degree of overlap than tumor region pairs.

The CDR3 extends over 14 amino acids. Germline V lookup: CDR1 GTSNPN, CDR2 SVGIG (reference sequence). On this clonotype itself: Its antigen is as yet unknown. The junction differs from germline at one of its ends, possibly a read error.

cDNA specific to TCR beta was made from about 0.45 ug of total RNA, with a constant-region primer employed for priming. Slightly modified ARM-PCR, run as three nested multiplex PCR rounds, produced the TCR beta libraries. The first two PCR rounds used TRBV1-TRBV30 primers with a Cbeta primer, 9 to 11 cycles each. MiXCR was run by TCRdb on the multiplex PCR reads, yielding one entry per CDR3 protein. Of some 190,000 distinct CDR3 sequences in the sample, around four fifths were seen once. Investigators took RNA and DNA out together from roughly 18-30 mg of unsorted bulk tissue. Sequenced sample: tumor tissue from primary liver carcinoma. The gene calls are TRBV30 and TRBJ1-1, with TRBD1 as a possible D gene (5 bases). This TCR derives from a middle-aged man with primary liver carcinoma and hepatitis B virus infection. DNA for the CDR3: TGTGCTTGGAATGTACAATGGGGCCCCACTGAAGCTTTCTTT. This translates into CAWNVQWGPTEAFF.